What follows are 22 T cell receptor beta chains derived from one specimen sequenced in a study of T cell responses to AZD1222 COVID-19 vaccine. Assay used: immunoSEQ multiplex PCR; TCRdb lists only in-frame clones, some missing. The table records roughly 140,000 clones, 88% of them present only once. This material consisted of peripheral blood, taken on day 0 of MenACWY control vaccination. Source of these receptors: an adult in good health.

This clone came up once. The CDR3 loop reads CASSFRGPSYQETQYF. As DNA, the CDR3 is TGTGCCAGCAGCTTTAGGGGGCCCTCGTACCAAGAGACCCAGTACTTC. This rearrangement joins TRBV7-2 to TRBJ2-5, with 7 bases fitting TRBD1. Per the germline V gene, CDR1 is SGHTA and CDR2 is FQGNSA. V shed 3 bases and J 0 bases; nucleotides not matched to a gene: 7. CDR3 length: 16 residues.

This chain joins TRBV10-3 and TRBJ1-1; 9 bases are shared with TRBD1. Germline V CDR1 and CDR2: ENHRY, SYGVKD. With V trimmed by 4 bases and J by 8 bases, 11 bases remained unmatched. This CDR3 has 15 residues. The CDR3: CAISVGGTGREEAFF. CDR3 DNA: TGTGCCATCAGTGTCGGGGGGACAGGGAGGGAAGAAGCTTTCTTT.

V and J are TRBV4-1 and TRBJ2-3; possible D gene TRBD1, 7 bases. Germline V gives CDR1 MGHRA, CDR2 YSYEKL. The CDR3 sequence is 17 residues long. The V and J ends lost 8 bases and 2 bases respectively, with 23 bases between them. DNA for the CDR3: TGCGCCAGCGACCCGACTCTACAGGGGAGGAACACAGATACGCAGTATTTT. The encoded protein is CASDPTLQGRNTDTQYF.

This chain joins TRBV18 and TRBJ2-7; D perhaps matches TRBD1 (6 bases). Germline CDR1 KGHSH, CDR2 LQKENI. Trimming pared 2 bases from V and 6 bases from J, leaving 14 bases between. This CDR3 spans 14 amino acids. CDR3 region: CASSPSGQGLEQYF. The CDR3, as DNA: TGTGCCAGCTCACCATCCGGCCAGGGGCTCGAGCAGTACTTC.

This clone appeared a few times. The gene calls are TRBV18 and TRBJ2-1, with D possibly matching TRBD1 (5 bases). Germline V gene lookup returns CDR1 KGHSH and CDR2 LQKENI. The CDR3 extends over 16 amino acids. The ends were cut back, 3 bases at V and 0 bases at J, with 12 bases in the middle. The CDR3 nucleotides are TGTGCCAGCTCACCGACAGTGGTAACCTCCTACAATGAGCAGTTCTTC. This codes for CASSPTVVTSYNEQFF.

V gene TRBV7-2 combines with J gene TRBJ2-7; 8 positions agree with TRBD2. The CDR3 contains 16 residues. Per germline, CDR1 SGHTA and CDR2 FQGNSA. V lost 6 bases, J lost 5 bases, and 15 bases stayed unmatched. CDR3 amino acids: CASRSDLVAGFHEQYF. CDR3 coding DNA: TGTGCCAGCAGATCCGACTTAGTAGCGGGGTTCCACGAGCAGTACTTC.

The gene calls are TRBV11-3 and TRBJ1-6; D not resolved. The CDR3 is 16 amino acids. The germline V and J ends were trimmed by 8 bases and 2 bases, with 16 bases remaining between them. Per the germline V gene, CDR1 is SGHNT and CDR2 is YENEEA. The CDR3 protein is CASRRGRGTYNSPLHF. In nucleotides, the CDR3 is TGTGCCAGCCGACGGGGTCGAGGGACCTATAATTCACCCCTCCACTTT.

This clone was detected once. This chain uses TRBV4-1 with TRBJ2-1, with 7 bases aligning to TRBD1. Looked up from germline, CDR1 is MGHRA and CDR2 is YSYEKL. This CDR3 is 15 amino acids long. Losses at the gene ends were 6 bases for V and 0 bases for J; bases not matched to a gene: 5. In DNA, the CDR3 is TGCGCCAGCAGAGCGACAGGGAGCTCCTACAATGAGCAGTTCTTC. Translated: CASRATGSSYNEQFF.

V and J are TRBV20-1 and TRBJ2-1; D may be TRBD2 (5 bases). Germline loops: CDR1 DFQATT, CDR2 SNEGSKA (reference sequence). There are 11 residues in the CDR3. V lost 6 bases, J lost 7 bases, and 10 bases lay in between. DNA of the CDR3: TGCAGTGCCGGCGGGCGAAATGAGCAGTTCTTC. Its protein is CSAGGRNEQFF.

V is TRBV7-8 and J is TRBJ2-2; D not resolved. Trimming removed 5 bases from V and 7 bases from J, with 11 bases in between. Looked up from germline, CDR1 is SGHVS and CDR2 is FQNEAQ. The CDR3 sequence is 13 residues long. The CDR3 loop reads CASSRTRHGELFF. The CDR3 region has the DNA TGTGCCAGCAGCCGTACTCGGCACGGGGAGCTGTTTTTT.

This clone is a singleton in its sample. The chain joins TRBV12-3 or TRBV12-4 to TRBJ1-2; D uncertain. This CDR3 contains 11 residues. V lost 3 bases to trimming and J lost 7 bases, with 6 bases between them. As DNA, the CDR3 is TGTGCCAGCAGTTTGGGTCTTGGCTACACCTTC. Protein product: CASSLGLGYTF.

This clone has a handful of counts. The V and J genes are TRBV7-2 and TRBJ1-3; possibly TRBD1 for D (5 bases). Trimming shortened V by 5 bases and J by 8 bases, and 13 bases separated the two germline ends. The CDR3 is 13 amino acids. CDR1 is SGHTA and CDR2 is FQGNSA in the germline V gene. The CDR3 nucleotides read TGTGCCAGCAGCCCGGGGGAGAGACACACCATATATTTT. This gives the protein CASSPGERHTIYF.

The CDR3 region is CASSQFQAPDTQYF. DNA of the CDR3: TGTGCCAGCAGCCAATTCCAGGCCCCAGATACGCAGTATTTT. This chain connects TRBV3-1 (or the pseudogene TRBV3-2) to TRBJ2-3; no firm D call. This CDR3 is 14 amino acids long. The germline CDR1 and CDR2 sequences are LGHDT and YNNKEL (reference sequence). V lost 2 bases, J lost 4 bases, and 10 bases lay in between.

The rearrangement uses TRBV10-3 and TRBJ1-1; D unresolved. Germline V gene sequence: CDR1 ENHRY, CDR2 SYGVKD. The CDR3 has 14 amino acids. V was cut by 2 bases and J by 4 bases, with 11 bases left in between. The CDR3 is CAISELGFSTEAFF. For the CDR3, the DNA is TGTGCCATCAGTGAGCTGGGTTTCAGCACTGAAGCTTTCTTT.

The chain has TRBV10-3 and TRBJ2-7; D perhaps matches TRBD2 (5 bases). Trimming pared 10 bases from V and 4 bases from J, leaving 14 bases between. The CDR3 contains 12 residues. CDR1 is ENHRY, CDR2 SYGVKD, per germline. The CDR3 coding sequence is TGTGCCACTCGGGGAGCGTTTTACGAGCAGTACTTC. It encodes CATRGAFYEQYF.

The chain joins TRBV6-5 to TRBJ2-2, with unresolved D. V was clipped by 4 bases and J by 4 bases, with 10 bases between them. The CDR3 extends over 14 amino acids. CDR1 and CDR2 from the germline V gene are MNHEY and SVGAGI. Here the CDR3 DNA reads TGTGCCAGCAGTTCCACCTCGTTCACCGGGGAGCTGTTTTTT. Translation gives CASSSTSFTGELFF.

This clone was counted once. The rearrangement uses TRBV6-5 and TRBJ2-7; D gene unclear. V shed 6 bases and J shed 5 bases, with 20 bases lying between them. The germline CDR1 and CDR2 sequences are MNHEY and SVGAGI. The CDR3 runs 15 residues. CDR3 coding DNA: TGTGCCAGCAGGGATTCGATGGATTTCAAGAACGAGCAGTACTTC. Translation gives CASRDSMDFKNEQYF.

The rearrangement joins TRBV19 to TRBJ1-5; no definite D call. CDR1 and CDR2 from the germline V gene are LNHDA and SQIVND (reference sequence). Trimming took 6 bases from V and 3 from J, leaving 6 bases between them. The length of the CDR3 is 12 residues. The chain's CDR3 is CASSGYNQPQHF. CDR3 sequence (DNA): TGTGCCAGTAGCGGATACAATCAGCCCCAGCATTTT.

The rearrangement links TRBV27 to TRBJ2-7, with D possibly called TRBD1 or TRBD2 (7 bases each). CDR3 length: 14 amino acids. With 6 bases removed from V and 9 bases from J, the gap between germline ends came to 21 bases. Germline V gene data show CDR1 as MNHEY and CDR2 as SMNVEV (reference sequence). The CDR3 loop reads CASSTGQAREVQYF. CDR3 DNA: TGTGCCAGCAGCACTGGACAGGCCCGGGAGGTGCAGTACTTC.

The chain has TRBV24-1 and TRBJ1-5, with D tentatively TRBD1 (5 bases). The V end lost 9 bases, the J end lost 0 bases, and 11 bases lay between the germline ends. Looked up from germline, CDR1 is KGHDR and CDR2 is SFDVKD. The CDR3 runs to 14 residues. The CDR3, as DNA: TGTGCCACCGCCCGAGGGGATAGCAATCAGCCCCAGCATTTT. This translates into CATARGDSNQPQHF.

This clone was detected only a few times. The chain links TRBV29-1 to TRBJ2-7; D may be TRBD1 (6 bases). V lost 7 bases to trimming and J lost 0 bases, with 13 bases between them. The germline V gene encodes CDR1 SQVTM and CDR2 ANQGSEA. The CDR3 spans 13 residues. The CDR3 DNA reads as TGCAGCGCTACCGGGACACGCTCCTACGAGCAGTACTTC. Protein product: CSATGTRSYEQYF.

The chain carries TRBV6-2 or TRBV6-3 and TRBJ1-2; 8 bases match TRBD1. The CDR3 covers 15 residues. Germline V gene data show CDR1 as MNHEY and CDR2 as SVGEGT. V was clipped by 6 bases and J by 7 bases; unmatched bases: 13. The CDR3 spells CASSLTTGGRSGYTF. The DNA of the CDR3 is TGTGCCAGCAGCCTTACTACAGGGGGTAGGTCTGGCTACACCTTC.